One and the same sample provided the 17 T cell receptor beta chains below, sequenced in a study of HIV-infected children after antiretroviral therapy interruption. A 3' RACE protocol on RNA, with unique molecular identifiers, produced the TCR library. Each CDR3 protein gets one entry after TCRdb re-called the 3' RACE reads with MiXCR. The table lists tens of thousands of distinct CDR3 sequences, more than 6.5% of them singletons. The treatment here: PENTA 11 planned treatment interruption arm or continuous ART arm. This material consisted of CD45RA+ CD4+ T cells from PBMCs, pooled from several time points, taken from a donor given antiretroviral therapy, either interrupted or continuous. The subset is: naive CD4+ CD45RA+ CD45RO- T cells. These receptors originate from a pool of human donors with HIV.

The chain has TRBV6-2 or TRBV6-3 and TRBJ1-1; D ambiguous. V lost 2 bases and J lost 4, with 11 bases in between. Germline V gives CDR1 MNHEY, CDR2 SVGEGT. This CDR3 has 14 amino acids. CDR3 loop: CASSYRGVGTEAFF. DNA of the CDR3: TGTGCCAGCAGTTACCGTGGAGTCGGCACTGAAGCTTTCTTT.

This clonotype has only a few counts. The chain has TRBV19 and TRBJ2-5; D not certain. V was shortened by 3 bases and J by 13 bases, with 21 bases between the two germline ends. This CDR3 spans 14 amino acids. Germline V gives CDR1 LNHDA, CDR2 SQIVND (reference sequence). CDR3 sequence: CASSISHQQAMVYF. The CDR3 DNA reads TGTGCCAGTAGTATCTCCCACCAGCAGGCGATGGTGTACTTC.

This clonotype was counted between two and nine times. V and J are TRBV2 and TRBJ2-3, with D perhaps assigned TRBD1 or TRBD2 (5 bases each). V lost 7 bases and J lost 10, with 18 bases in between. This CDR3 has 13 amino acids. Germline V gene data show CDR1 as SNHLY and CDR2 as FYNNEI. The CDR3 DNA sequence: TGTGCCAGCAAAGGGACGGCAGGCGGTTCGCAGTATTTT. This translates into CASKGTAGGSQYF. Combining the CDR3 with reference TRBV2 and TRBJ2-3 gives the whole variable domain EPEVTQTPSHQVTQMGQEVILRCVPISNHLYFYWYRQILGQKVEFLVSFYNNEISEKSEIFDDQFSVERPDGSNFTLKIRSTKLEDSAMYFCASKGTAGGSQYFGPGTRLTVL.

This clonotype occurred many times. CDR3 nucleotide sequence: TGCAGTGCTACCCAAAAGAAAGTTTTTAATTCACCCCTCCACTTT. It is translated as CSATQKKVFNSPLHF. V is TRBV20-1 and J is TRBJ1-6; no firm D call. The V gene's germline CDR1 is DFQATT and CDR2 SNEGSKA (reference sequence). V was pared by 4 bases and J by 6 bases, with 16 bases between. The CDR3 is 15 amino acids.

This clonotype was found many times. This chain uses TRBV2 with TRBJ2-7; no clear D gene. Germline loops: CDR1 SNHLY, CDR2 FYNNEI. V lost 8 bases and J 7 bases, leaving 12 bases between the germline ends. The CDR3 consists of 11 residues. CDR3 sequence (DNA): TGTGCCAGCTTATCCCTAGGGGAGCAGTACTTC. It translates to CASLSLGEQYF.

The sample holds many counts of this clonotype. The rearrangement joins TRBV30 to TRBJ1-2; no clear D gene. CDR3 length equals 13 residues. CDR1 and CDR2 from the germline V gene are GTSNPN and SVGIG (reference sequence). Deletions cut 2 bases from V and 6 bases from J, with 13 bases between. The CDR3 DNA sequence: TGTGCCTGGAGTCCCGGGCTAATGCATGGCTACACCTTC. This gives the protein CAWSPGLMHGYTF.

Many counts were recorded for this clonotype. This chain links TRBV18 with TRBJ2-5, with TRBD2 identical over 13 bases. Germline V gene sequence: CDR1 KGHSH, CDR2 LQKENI. V was pared by 6 bases and J by 0 bases, with 7 bases of the junction left unmatched. The CDR3 spans 17 residues. CDR3 amino acids: CASSPGLAGTHQETQYF. The CDR3 DNA reads TGTGCCAGCTCTCCGGGACTAGCGGGGACCCACCAAGAGACCCAGTACTTC.

This clonotype was counted ten times or more. An end of the junction does not agree with germline; a read error may underlie this. The genes are TRBV30 and TRBJ2-3; D not certain. CDR3 size: 14 residues. From germline, CDR1 is GTSNPN and CDR2 SVGIG (reference sequence). CDR3 region: CAWSLVGSAETLYF. The CDR3 DNA sequence: TGTGCCTGGAGTCTAGTTGGTAGTGCAGAAACGCTGTATTTT.

This clonotype is medium-sized by share. The rearrangement joins TRBV4-2 to TRBJ2-1; D tentatively reads TRBD1 or TRBD2 (6 bases each). This CDR3 has 15 amino acids. Germline assignment: CDR1 LGHNA and CDR2 YNFKEQ. Between the trimmed V and J ends, which lost 4 bases and 9 bases, there was a span of 19 bases. CDR3 DNA: TGTGCCAGCAGCCCTTCACTGGGGGGCTATGCTGAGCAGTTCTTC. It is translated as CASSPSLGGYAEQFF.

This clonotype has ten or more counts. Here the CDR3 DNA reads TGTGCCAGCACTAAATCAAGAGAAGAAGAGACCCAGTACTTC. Translated, it gives CASTKSREEETQYF. The chain has TRBV12-3 or TRBV12-4 and TRBJ2-5; no definite D call. Trimming removed 7 bases at V and 3 bases at J, with 15 bases between. This CDR3 has 14 amino acids.

This clonotype was seen at least ten times. The V call is TRBV20-1, the J call TRBJ2-3; D gene ambiguous. V was trimmed by 1 base and J by 9 bases, leaving 11 bases between them. Germline V lookup: CDR1 DFQATT, CDR2 SNEGSKA (reference sequence). CDR3 length equals 12 residues. The CDR3 here is CSARAQQVTQYF. The DNA of the CDR3 is TGCAGTGCTAGAGCCCAACAAGTGACGCAGTATTTT.

This clonotype was seen ten or more times. This chain uses TRBV11-2 with TRBJ2-7; possibly TRBD1 for D (5 bases). Trimming took off 2 bases at V and 3 bases at J, with 8 bases between the two ends. Germline values: CDR1 SGHAT, CDR2 FQNNGV. CDR3 length equals 13 residues. CDR3 sequence (DNA): TGTGCCAGCAGCTTACTCAGGGTCTACGAGCAGTACTTC. Amino acid sequence: CASSLLRVYEQYF. Looking up the rest from reference TRBV11-2 and TRBJ2-7 gives the full variable domain: EAGVAQSPRYKIIEKRQSVAFWCNPISGHATLYWYQQILGQGPKLLIQFQNNGVVDDSQLPKDRFSAERLKGVDSTLKIQPAKLEDSAVYLCASSLLRVYEQYFGPGTRLTVT.

In its sample, this clonotype was seen many times. The chain uses TRBV11-2 and TRBJ2-5, with TRBD2 as a possible D gene (6 bases). Deletions cut 5 bases from V and 1 base from J, with 14 bases between. The CDR3 totals 15 residues. Germline V gene sequence: CDR1 SGHAT, CDR2 FQNNGV. The CDR3 protein is CASSDTRGSQETQYF. CDR3 coding DNA: TGTGCCAGCAGCGATACGCGGGGAAGCCAAGAGACCCAGTACTTC.

In this sample, this clonotype turned up many times. The chain recombines TRBV29-1 with TRBJ2-7, with D possibly being TRBD1 (6 bases). Germline lookup yields CDR1 SQVTM and CDR2 ANQGSEA. The CDR3 is 14 amino acids. Trimming removed 6 bases at V and 0 bases at J, with 15 bases between. This CDR3 is CSVPSDRSSYEQYF. The CDR3 DNA is TGCAGCGTCCCCTCCGACAGGAGCTCCTACGAGCAGTACTTC.

Within the sample, this clonotype is medium-sized (0.01 to 0.1%). The V gene is TRBV7-2, the J gene TRBJ2-3, with TRBD2 identical over 7 bases. Germline-derived CDR1 and CDR2 are SGHTA and FQGNSA. CDR3 length: 14 amino acids. V gave up 4 bases and J gave up 2 bases; unmatched junction bases: 3. The CDR3 DNA is TGTGCCAGCAGCTCGCGGGAGAACACAGATACGCAGTATTTT. Its protein is CASSSRENTDTQYF.

The chain joins TRBV19 to TRBJ2-1; 8 positions match TRBD2. Trimming removed 10 bases from V and 1 base from J; junction bases left unmatched: 3. CDR1 is LNHDA and CDR2 is SQIVND in the germline V gene (reference sequence). This CDR3 contains 13 residues. This CDR3 is CATRLASYNEQFF. CDR3 DNA sequence: TGTGCCACACGACTAGCGTCCTACAATGAGCAGTTCTTC.

This rearrangement joins TRBV19 to TRBJ2-2; D call uncertain. The V end lost 7 bases, the J end lost 4 bases, and 10 bases lay between the germline ends. Germline loops: CDR1 LNHDA, CDR2 SQIVND (reference sequence). This CDR3 spans 13 amino acids. The CDR3 reads CASKRVGTGELFF. In DNA form, the CDR3 reads TGTGCCAGTAAACGGGTTGGCACCGGGGAGCTGTTTTTT.